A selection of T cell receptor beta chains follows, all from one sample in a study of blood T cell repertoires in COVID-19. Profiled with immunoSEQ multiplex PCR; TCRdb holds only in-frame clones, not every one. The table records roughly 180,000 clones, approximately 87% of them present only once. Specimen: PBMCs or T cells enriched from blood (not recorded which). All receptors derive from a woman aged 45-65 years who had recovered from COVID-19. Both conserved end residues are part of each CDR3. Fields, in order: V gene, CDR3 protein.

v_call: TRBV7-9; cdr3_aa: CASSLGGWNQPQHF
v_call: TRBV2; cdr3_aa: CASSRTPEMPGNTIYF
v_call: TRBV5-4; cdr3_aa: CASSQGGLGSDDGYTF
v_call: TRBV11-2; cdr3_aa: CASRLSPNYGYTF
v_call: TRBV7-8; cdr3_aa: CASSKGTVGQPQHF
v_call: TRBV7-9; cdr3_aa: CASSTDRWNQPQHF
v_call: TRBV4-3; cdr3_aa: CASSHCGTGNLTNYGYTF
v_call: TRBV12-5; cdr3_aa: CAPCLRDF
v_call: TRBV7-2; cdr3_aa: CASSLDRANEQFF
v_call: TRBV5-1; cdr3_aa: CASSLAGVGAQQPEAFF
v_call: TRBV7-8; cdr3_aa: CASRSTGGETEAFF
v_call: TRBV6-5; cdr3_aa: CASSYGESTDTQYF
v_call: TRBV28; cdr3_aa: CASSSGQGNTEAFF
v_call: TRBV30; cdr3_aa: CAWSEDSNQPQHF
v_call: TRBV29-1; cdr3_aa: CSAWGGRTDTQYF
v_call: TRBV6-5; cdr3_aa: CASSPKGQGRSPLHF
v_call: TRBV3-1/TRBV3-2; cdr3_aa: CASSPSGLEQFF
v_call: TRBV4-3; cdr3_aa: CASSQDGTGGPRGYTF
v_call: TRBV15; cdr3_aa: CATSMEGLHPSGANVLTF
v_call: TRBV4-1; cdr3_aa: CASSQDPLNQPQHF
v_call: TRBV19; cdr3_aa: CASSIGAGSQSPLHF
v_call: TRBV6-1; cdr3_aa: CASSEVGTGPMNTEAFF
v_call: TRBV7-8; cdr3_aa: CASSPTPGNTEAFF
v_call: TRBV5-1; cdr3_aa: CARHRQEVQSRTGELFF
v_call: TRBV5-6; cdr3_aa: CASSLRQGSRGYTF
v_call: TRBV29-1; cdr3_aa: CSVEDGLRTFGKNIQYF
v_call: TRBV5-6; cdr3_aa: CASSLGGKQAQHF
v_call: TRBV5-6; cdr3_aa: CASSFNRGSWQDYNEQFF
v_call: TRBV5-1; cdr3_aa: CASSGYRDPTEAFF
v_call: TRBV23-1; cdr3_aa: CASSQSRQPNSPLHF
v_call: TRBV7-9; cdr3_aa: CASSYFGEKLFF
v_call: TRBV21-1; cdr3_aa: CASSKGGTPNTEAFF
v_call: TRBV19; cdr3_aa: CASSDGTGGFVQPQHF
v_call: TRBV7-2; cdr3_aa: CASSIDRGSNYGYTF
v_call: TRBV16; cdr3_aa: CASSHPGLGQGYQPQHF
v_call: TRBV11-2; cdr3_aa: CASSYPRAGGSSNEQFF
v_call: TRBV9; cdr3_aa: CASSPRIGAGAGGANVLTF
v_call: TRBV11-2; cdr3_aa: CASSAGGGRGNQPQHF
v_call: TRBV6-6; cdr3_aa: CASSYGGRLSYNEQFF
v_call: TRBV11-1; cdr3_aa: CASSLRAAGNSPLHF
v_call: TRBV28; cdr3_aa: CASNTGVYGYTF
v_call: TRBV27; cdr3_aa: CASRAANYGYTF
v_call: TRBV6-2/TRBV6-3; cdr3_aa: CASSSHYTNTGELFF
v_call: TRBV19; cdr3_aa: CASSPPGQETYSNQPQHF
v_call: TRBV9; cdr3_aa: CASSVAVLGGTENTIYF
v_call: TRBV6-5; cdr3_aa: CATQTGGDTQYF
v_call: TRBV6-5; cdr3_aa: CASSMGGSVYNEQFF
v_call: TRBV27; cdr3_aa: CASSYQVWGPEAFF
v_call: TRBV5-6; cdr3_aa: CASSLGAGSGDTQYF
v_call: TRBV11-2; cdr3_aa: CASSFGTGDYGYTF
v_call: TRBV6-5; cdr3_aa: CASTQGNSPLHF
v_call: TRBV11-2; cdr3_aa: CASSLAGGGPQHF
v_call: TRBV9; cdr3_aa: CASSVDPSGDSPLHF
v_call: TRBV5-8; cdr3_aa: CASSSTRNTEAFF
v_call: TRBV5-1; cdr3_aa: CASVGQGEAFF
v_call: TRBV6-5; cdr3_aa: CASSPWTGTGNTIYF
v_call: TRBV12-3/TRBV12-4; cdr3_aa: CASSPGGQGRYTF
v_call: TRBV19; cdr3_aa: CASTTEGDRVMDGYTF
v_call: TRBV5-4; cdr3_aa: CASSINQGFGYTF